This T cell receptor (beta chain) appears in the sequencing data of a study of blood T cells in healthy people across ages. Study information: About one barcoded beta molecule was captured per two T cells (by template switching). Regarding the study as a whole: Strong correlation existed between TCR beta diversity and naive T cell percentage.

This clonotype was recorded a few times. Its antigen is currently unknown. It was with a sample-barcoded 5' primer and a J-beta primer mix that a second PCR of about 6 to 12 cycles was run. TCRdb processed the 5' RACE reads anew with MiXCR; each CDR3 protein has one entry. The sample has roughly 1.9 million distinct CDR3 sequences, about 39% seen once. Germline CDR1 is DFQATT and CDR2 is SNEGSKA (reference sequence). The CDR3 is made up of 13 amino acids. Trimming removed 2 bases from V and 5 bases from J, with 11 bases in between. The V call is TRBV20-1, the J call TRBJ2-3, with D unresolved. The source of this sequence is a human donor in good health. What was sequenced was blood. CDR3 protein: CSARRRDQDTQYF. In DNA form, the CDR3 reads TGCAGTGCTAGAAGAAGGGATCAAGATACGCAGTATTTT.